The 30 T cell receptor beta chains below all came from one sample that was sequenced in a study of neoadjuvant nivolumab and ipilimumab in lung cancer (dated by TCRdb to about 2020). In light of the paper, this sample's time point label describes: at surgical resection after neoadjuvant nivolumab +/- ipilimumab. Libraries were prepared through the immunoSEQ multiplex PCR assay. The source is immuneACCESS, and TCRdb retained only in-frame sequences with V and J called. Part of the clones is not carried over; for the studies checked, unresolved V genes explain less than half of this, and the remainder is unexplained. In all, the sample holds 25,000 to 35,000 clones, and 92% of those were seen once. In total, the top ten clones hold 2% to 2.5% of the sample. The starting material was peripheral blood, obtained after neoadjuvant nivolumab, alone or with ipilimumab, at or shortly before surgery. The receptors were sampled from an adult with non-small cell lung cancer.

This chain uses TRBV28 with TRBJ2-7, with D perhaps TRBD2 (6 bases). The CDR3 length is 14 residues. Germline-derived CDR1 and CDR2 are MDHEN and SYDVKM. V dropped 3 bases and J dropped 1 base, with 10 bases sitting between them. The CDR3 DNA reads as TGTGCCAGCAGTTTGGGGAGGAGGTCCTACGAGCAGTACTTC. Its translation: CASSLGRRSYEQYF.

The V and J genes are TRBV11-2 and TRBJ2-7; 8 bases align to TRBD2. CDR1 SGHAT and CDR2 FQNNGV come from the germline V gene. The CDR3 runs 15 residues. Unmatched junction bases numbered 7, after V lost 1 base and J lost 5 bases. CDR3 nucleotides: TGTGCCAGCAGCTTAGGGTTGACTAGCGTCAACGAGCAGTACTTC. It is translated as CASSLGLTSVNEQYF. Filled out from reference TRBV11-2 and TRBJ2-7, the complete variable domain reads EAGVAQSPRYKIIEKRQSVAFWCNPISGHATLYWYQQILGQGPKLLIQFQNNGVVDDSQLPKDRFSAERLKGVDSTLKIQPAKLEDSAVYLCASSLGLTSVNEQYFGPGTRLTVT.

This chain uses TRBV5-1 with TRBJ2-1; D may be TRBD1 (6 bases). Germline assignment: CDR1 SGHRS and CDR2 YFSETQ. This CDR3 has 13 residues. V lost 4 bases to trimming and J lost 5 bases, with 10 bases between them. Here the CDR3 reads CASSKGGHNEQFF. The CDR3, as DNA: TGCGCCAGCAGCAAAGGGGGACACAATGAGCAGTTCTTC.

This chain uses TRBV14 with TRBJ2-1; 8 nucleotides match TRBD1. The CDR3 has 16 amino acids. CDR1 is SGHDN, CDR2 FVKESK, per germline. J lost 4 bases, V lost 4 bases, and 9 bases had no gene match. The DNA of the CDR3 is TGTGCCAGCAGCCCTCTTAAGGGACAGGAGTACAATGAGCAGTTCTTC. This codes for CASSPLKGQEYNEQFF.

This chain joins TRBV7-9 and TRBJ2-7, with D perhaps TRBD2 (6 bases). The V end was cut by 5 bases, the J end by 1 base, with 18 bases between. This CDR3 spans 16 amino acids. The germline V gene encodes CDR1 SEHNR and CDR2 FQNEAQ (reference sequence). The CDR3 region is CASSRTAPGESYEQYF. CDR3 sequence (DNA): TGTGCCAGCAGCCGCACCGCTCCGGGAGAGTCCTACGAGCAGTACTTC.

The CDR3 reads CASSEWGTVSYEQYF. CDR3 DNA sequence: TGTGCCAGCAGTGAATGGGGGACGGTGTCCTACGAGCAGTACTTC. This chain joins TRBV6-1 and TRBJ2-7; either TRBD1 or TRBD2 may fit D (5 bases each). V dropped 2 bases and J dropped 1 base, with 12 bases sitting between them. Germline V gene lookup returns CDR1 MNHNS and CDR2 SASEGT. This CDR3 region has 15 residues.

The V gene is TRBV15, the J gene TRBJ1-2, with 10 bases aligning to TRBD1. Trimming cost V 0 bases and J 5 bases; bases outside gene matches: 6. Per the germline V gene, CDR1 is LNHNV and CDR2 is YYDKDF (reference sequence). This CDR3 has 16 amino acids. The CDR3: CATSRDRGDRGYGYTF. The DNA for the CDR3 is TGTGCCACCAGCAGAGATCGAGGGGACAGGGGATATGGCTACACCTTC.

The chain uses TRBV5-4 and TRBJ2-3; TRBD2 aligns across 9 bases. Trimming cost V 0 bases and J 4 bases; bases outside gene matches: 6. The CDR3 spans 16 residues. Germline values: CDR1 SGHNT, CDR2 YYREEE (reference sequence). DNA for the CDR3: TGTGCCAGCAGCTTGGCCCTGGCGGGAGGGTCAGATACGCAGTATTTT. This codes for CASSLALAGGSDTQYF.

V usage is TRBV5-1 and J usage is TRBJ1-2; 8 bases are shared with TRBD1. The CDR3 is made up of 14 amino acids. Per the germline V gene, CDR1 is SGHRS and CDR2 is YFSETQ. V lost 0 bases to trimming and J lost 5 bases; unmatched junction nucleotides: 3. CDR3 protein: CASSLGDRGYGYTF. The CDR3 region has the DNA TGCGCCAGCAGCTTGGGAGACAGGGGTTATGGCTACACCTTC.

The V gene is TRBV5-6, the J gene TRBJ1-2; the match to TRBD1 covers 8 bases. The length of the CDR3 is 13 residues. Germline V gene sequence: CDR1 SGHDT, CDR2 YYEEEE. The trim removed 5 bases at V and 8 bases at J, leaving 8 bases unmatched. Here the CDR3 reads CASRISGGVGYTF. The CDR3 nucleotides are TGTGCCAGCAGGATCTCAGGGGGCGTAGGCTACACCTTC.

The rearrangement uses TRBV7-2 and TRBJ1-2; no clear D gene. V lost 6 bases, J lost 5 bases, and 7 bases lay in between. In germline, CDR1 is SGHTA, CDR2 FQGNSA. This CDR3 comprises 11 residues. In nucleotides, the CDR3 is TGTGCCAGCAGTTTACATTATGGCTACACCTTC. It codes for CASSLHYGYTF.

As DNA, the CDR3 is TGTGCCAGCAGCTTGGAACCCACCCCTAGCACAGATACGCAGTATTTT. This sequence encodes CASSLEPTPSTDTQYF. The chain recombines TRBV5-4 with TRBJ2-3; D remains ambiguous. The CDR3 loop spans 16 amino acids. Trimming left V 0 bases short and J 0 bases short, with 11 bases between. Germline V gene data show CDR1 as SGHNT and CDR2 as YYREEE (reference sequence).

The chain is built from TRBV5-1 and TRBJ1-1; D perhaps matches TRBD1 (5 bases). Deletions cut 5 bases from V and 4 bases from J, with 12 bases between. CDR1 is SGHRS, CDR2 YFSETQ, per germline. This CDR3 contains 13 residues. For the CDR3, the DNA is TGCGCCAGCAGACGGGACGGCACCACTGAAGCTTTCTTT. This sequence encodes CASRRDGTTEAFF.

This clone was recorded only once. The chain links TRBV5-1 to TRBJ2-1; D is perhaps TRBD2 (6 bases). The CDR3 is 16 residues long. With 7 bases removed from V and 10 bases from J, the gap between germline ends came to 27 bases. CDR1 and CDR2 (germline): SGHRS, YFSETQ. CDR3 residues: CASAERVGGSPPEQFF. For the CDR3, the DNA is TGCGCCAGCGCCGAACGAGTGGGAGGCAGCCCTCCCGAGCAGTTCTTC.

The chain joins TRBV4-1 to TRBJ1-4; D is undetermined. CDR1 is MGHRA, CDR2 YSYEKL, per germline. The CDR3 length is 14 residues. Between the trimmed V and J ends, which lost 0 bases and 9 bases, there was a span of 11 bases. CDR3 amino acids: CASSQDAGSKKLFF. The DNA for the CDR3 is TGCGCCAGCAGCCAAGACGCGGGAAGCAAAAAACTGTTTTTT.

The V and J genes are TRBV5-4 and TRBJ2-6; D is unresolved. Germline CDR1 is SGHNT and CDR2 is YYREEE (reference sequence). This CDR3 is built from 17 residues. V was trimmed by 0 bases and J by 1 base, leaving 11 bases between them. This chain's CDR3 is CASSLGGVGSGANVLTF. As DNA, the CDR3 is TGTGCCAGCAGCTTGGGTGGGGTTGGGTCTGGGGCCAACGTCCTGACTTTC. The full variable domain, with the rest looked up from reference TRBV5-4 and TRBJ2-6, is ETGVTQSPTHLIKTRGQQVTLRCSSQSGHNTVSWYQQALGQGPQFIFQYYREEENGRGNFPPRFSGLQFPNYSSELNVNALELDDSALYLCASSLGGVGSGANVLTFGAGSRLTVL.

This chain connects TRBV7-9 to TRBJ1-4, with 9 bases that match TRBD1. The length of the CDR3 is 14 residues. With 7 bases clipped from V and 6 bases from J, the junction kept 6 bases outside the gene matches. Germline V gives CDR1 SEHNR, CDR2 FQNEAQ (reference sequence). The CDR3 loop reads CASNTGQGHEKLFF. The DNA of the CDR3 is TGTGCCAGCAACACGGGACAGGGTCATGAAAAACTGTTTTTT.

This clone was seen once. The chain has TRBV18 and TRBJ1-2; no clear D. Trimming removed 0 bases at V and 8 bases at J, with 10 bases between. Germline values: CDR1 KGHSH, CDR2 LQKENI. The CDR3 length is 13 residues. The CDR3 protein is CASSPPGMVGYTF. Here the CDR3 DNA reads TGTGCCAGCTCACCACCGGGAATGGTAGGCTACACCTTC.

The chain recombines TRBV12-2 with TRBJ2-4; whether TRBD2, the table's D call, matches the DNA was not checked. TRBV12-2 is a listed pseudogene. This CDR3 has 14 amino acids. The CDR3 DNA follows: TGTGCAAGTCGCTTTGCAAAGCGGATGGACATTCAGTACTTC. This gives the protein CASRFAKRMDIQYF.

V gene TRBV5-4 combines with J gene TRBJ2-7; 7 nucleotides match TRBD1. Unmatched junction bases numbered 16, after V lost 4 bases and J lost 3 bases. The CDR3 extends over 17 amino acids. Germline-derived CDR1 and CDR2 are SGHNT and YYREEE (reference sequence). The DNA for the CDR3 is TGTGCCAGCAGCCCAAGACAGGGCCGCCTTTACGGCTACGAGCAGTACTTC. It translates to CASSPRQGRLYGYEQYF. Variable domain in full (rest from reference TRBV5-4 and TRBJ2-7): ETGVTQSPTHLIKTRGQQVTLRCSSQSGHNTVSWYQQALGQGPQFIFQYYREEENGRGNFPPRFSGLQFPNYSSELNVNALELDDSALYLCASSPRQGRLYGYEQYFGPGTRLTVT.

The chain uses TRBV28 and TRBJ1-2; the match to TRBD1 covers 7 bases. Germline-derived CDR1 and CDR2 are MDHEN and SYDVKM. V dropped 4 bases and J dropped 4; count of bases not matched to a gene: 12. CDR3 length equals 16 residues. The CDR3 region is CASSYLFDRDSYGYTF. CDR3 in DNA: TGTGCCAGCAGTTACCTTTTCGACCGGGACAGCTATGGCTACACCTTC.

The chain carries TRBV9 and TRBJ2-2, with TRBD1 identical over 9 bases. The CDR3 spans 15 residues. Germline lookup yields CDR1 SGDLS and CDR2 YYNGEE. V shed 4 bases and J 4 bases; nucleotides not matched to a gene: 5. This CDR3 is CASSPGDRATGELFF. CDR3 in DNA: TGTGCCAGCAGCCCCGGGGACAGGGCCACCGGGGAGCTGTTTTTT.

The chain couples TRBV2 to TRBJ2-7, with unresolved D. CDR3 length: 11 amino acids. The germline gives CDR1 SNHLY, CDR2 FYNNEI. The germline V and J ends were trimmed by 7 bases and 2 bases, with 6 bases remaining between them. CDR3 bases: TGTGCCAGCACCCCAGCCTACGAGCAGTACTTC. It yields the protein CASTPAYEQYF.

The rearrangement uses TRBV5-1 and TRBJ2-7; 7 bases map to TRBD1. This CDR3 comprises 13 residues. V lost 4 bases, J lost 3 bases, and 4 bases stayed unmatched. The germline CDR1 and CDR2 sequences are SGHRS and YFSETQ. CDR3: CASSQRQGYEQYF. CDR3 bases: TGCGCCAGCAGCCAGAGACAGGGCTACGAGCAGTACTTC.

The CDR3 spells CASSPQSGVEAFF. For the CDR3, the DNA is TGTGCCAGCTCACCCCAATCCGGGGTAGAAGCTTTCTTT. J is TRBJ1-1 and V is TRBV18; D is unclear. This CDR3 contains 13 residues. Germline V lookup: CDR1 KGHSH, CDR2 LQKENI. V lost 3 bases and J lost 8, with 13 bases in between.

This sequence joins TRBV27 and TRBJ1-5; 8 bases line up with TRBD1. CDR3 length equals 17 residues. V lost 0 bases to trimming and J lost 7 bases; unmatched junction nucleotides: 11. Per germline, CDR1 MNHEY and CDR2 SMNVEV (reference sequence). CDR3 amino acids: CASSLSRKNRGEQPQHF. The CDR3, as DNA: TGTGCCAGCAGTTTATCGAGAAAAAACAGGGGGGAACAGCCCCAGCATTTT.

This rearrangement joins TRBV29-1 to TRBJ1-2; tentatively, D is TRBD1 (6 bases). The CDR3 spans 14 residues. From germline, CDR1 is SQVTM and CDR2 ANQGSEA. The ends were cut back, 7 bases at V and 4 bases at J, with 19 bases in the middle. CDR3 residues: CSAPDPGDSYGYTF. CDR3 DNA: TGCAGCGCCCCCGATCCAGGGGATTCCTATGGCTACACCTTC.

The chain is built from TRBV25-1 and TRBJ2-1, with unresolved D. Germline V gene lookup returns CDR1 MGHDK and CDR2 SYGVNS. Deletions cut 7 bases from V and 3 bases from J, with 10 bases between. This CDR3 is 13 amino acids long. In nucleotides, the CDR3 is TGTGCCAGCACGAAGGCCATCTACAATGAGCAGTTCTTC. It codes for CASTKAIYNEQFF.

J is TRBJ2-7 and V is TRBV10-3, with 7 bases matching TRBD2. The CDR3 consists of 16 residues. The J segment lost 3 bases and the V segment lost 2 bases, leaving 10 bases of the junction unmatched. Germline V gene sequence: CDR1 ENHRY, CDR2 SYGVKD. Here the CDR3 DNA reads TGTGCCATCAGTGAGATAGGTAGCGGGCCATACTACGAGCAGTACTTC. Translated: CAISEIGSGPYYEQYF.

The genes are TRBV18 and TRBJ2-1; 9 nucleotides align to TRBD1. This CDR3 region has 16 residues. Germline assignment: CDR1 KGHSH and CDR2 LQKENI. The V segment lost 2 bases and the J segment 8 bases; nucleotides outside the gene matches: 10. Here the CDR3 DNA reads TGTGCCAGCTCACCAAGGCAACAGGGGGCAAAGGATGAGCAGTTCTTC. Its translation: CASSPRQQGAKDEQFF. The variable domain in full, with the rest retrieved from reference TRBV18 and TRBJ2-1, is NAGVMQNPRHLVRRRGQEARLRCSPMKGHSHVYWYRQLPEEGLKFMVYLQKENIIDESGMPKERFSAEFPKEGPSILRIQQVVRGDSAAYFCASSPRQQGAKDEQFFGPGTRLTVL.